This entry lists 25 T cell receptor beta chains sequenced from one sample in a study of shared clonotypes between healthy human individuals. Assay used: immunoSEQ multiplex PCR; TCRdb lists only in-frame clones, some missing. The sample yields about 2 million clones, 95% seen once. Specimen: naive CD4+ T cells sorted from blood. Regarding subset: CD45RA+ positively selected. The receptors derive from a young man in good health.

The J gene is TRBJ2-5, the V gene TRBV5-6; 9 bases fit TRBD2. The V and J ends lost 3 bases and 2 bases, in that order; junction bases with no gene match: 11. Germline CDR1 is SGHDT and CDR2 is YYEEEE. The CDR3 length is 17 residues. The CDR3 DNA is TGTGCCAGCAGCTCCTCTGGCGGGGGGGCTCGGCAAGAGACCCAGTACTTC. It translates to CASSSSGGGARQETQYF.

V usage is TRBV6-1 and J usage is TRBJ2-5, with D uncertain. The CDR3 consists of 15 residues. The ends were cut back, 4 bases at V and 2 bases at J, with 14 bases in the middle. The germline V gene encodes CDR1 MNHNS and CDR2 SASEGT. The CDR3 sequence is CASSGRVLRQETQYF. DNA of the CDR3: TGTGCCAGCAGTGGGAGAGTTTTGCGACAAGAGACCCAGTACTTC.

The chain is built from TRBV4-1 and TRBJ1-6, with a weak D call TRBD1 (6 bases). The CDR3 runs to 19 residues. Germline V lookup: CDR1 MGHRA, CDR2 YSYEKL. Trimming removed 2 bases from V and 0 bases from J, with 17 bases in between. The CDR3 is CASSQKTGNPSSYNSPLHF. In DNA form, the CDR3 reads TGCGCCAGCAGCCAAAAGACAGGCAACCCAAGCTCCTATAATTCACCCCTCCACTTT.

This chain joins TRBV10-2 and TRBJ2-1; maybe TRBD1 (6 bases). The V end lost 3 bases, the J end lost 10 bases, and 16 bases lay between the germline ends. CDR1 and CDR2 from the germline V gene are WSHSY and SAAADI. The CDR3 is 14 residues long. CDR3 DNA sequence: TGCGCCAGCAGTGAAGGGGGAAGGTGGAGGGAGCAGTTCTTC. This gives the protein CASSEGGRWREQFF.

This chain uses TRBV19 with TRBJ1-6; D is possibly TRBD1 (6 bases). The CDR3 runs to 15 residues. The germline gives CDR1 LNHDA, CDR2 SQIVND (reference sequence). V was clipped by 5 bases and J by 7 bases, with 15 bases between them. The CDR3 region is CASSSGQQNNSPLHF. The CDR3 bases are TGTGCCAGTAGTTCAGGACAGCAAAACAATTCACCCCTCCACTTT.

This clone was detected only a few times. The CDR3 DNA sequence: TGTGCCAGCAGTGATGGGCCGGGAGACACCTACGAGCAGTACTTC. Protein: CASSDGPGDTYEQYF. The chain has TRBV6-1 and TRBJ2-7, with a possible D match to TRBD2 (6 bases). With 3 bases removed from V and 2 bases from J, the gap between germline ends came to 14 bases. The CDR3 is made up of 15 amino acids. Germline-derived CDR1 and CDR2 are MNHNS and SASEGT.

The CDR3 sequence is CASSATQGIDTQYF. The CDR3 DNA is TGTGCCAGCAGCGCCACGCAGGGGATAGATACGCAGTATTTT. The chain is built from TRBV9 and TRBJ2-3; tentative D call: TRBD1 (6 bases). The ends were cut back, 3 bases at V and 5 bases at J, with 13 bases in the middle. Per germline, CDR1 SGDLS and CDR2 YYNGEE. This CDR3 has 14 amino acids.

The gene calls are TRBV28 and TRBJ1-4, with D possibly being TRBD1 (6 bases). This CDR3 has 14 residues. V was pared by 10 bases and J by 6 bases, with 18 bases between. Germline V gives CDR1 MDHEN, CDR2 SYDVKM. The CDR3 loop is CATTLQGRDEKLFF. DNA of the CDR3: TGTGCCACGACCCTCCAGGGGAGGGATGAAAAACTGTTTTTT.

The chain couples TRBV6-1 to TRBJ2-7, with TRBD2 identical over 13 bases. This CDR3 is built from 15 residues. Germline V gene sequence: CDR1 MNHNS, CDR2 SASEGT. V gave up 8 bases and J gave up 0 bases; unmatched junction bases: 4. The CDR3 here is CASVRLAGGSYEQYF. The CDR3 DNA sequence: TGTGCCAGCGTACGACTAGCGGGGGGCTCCTACGAGCAGTACTTC.

The CDR3 reads CASNLGQGAQAFF. CDR3 DNA sequence: TGTGCCAGTAACCTCGGACAGGGGGCCCAAGCTTTCTTT. This chain links TRBV19 with TRBJ1-1; 11 positions match TRBD1. The junction had 7 bases not matched to a gene; V was cut back by 7 bases and J by 9 bases. The CDR3 contains 13 residues. Germline V gives CDR1 LNHDA, CDR2 SQIVND (reference sequence).

Written as DNA, the CDR3 is TGTGCCAGCAGTGACGGCAGGGCTGGAAACACCATATATTTT. The encoded protein is CASSDGRAGNTIYF. This chain uses TRBV2 with TRBJ1-3; a possible D gene is TRBD1 (5 bases). The CDR3 extends over 14 amino acids. The germline V gene has CDR1 SNHLY and CDR2 FYNNEI. V gave up 3 bases and J gave up 2 bases, with 8 bases separating them.

This clone showed up just once. This chain joins TRBV30 and TRBJ2-3; D not resolved. The CDR3 has 13 amino acids. The germline V gene encodes CDR1 GTSNPN and CDR2 SVGIG (reference sequence). V was pared by 4 bases and J by 0 bases, with 8 bases between. CDR3 sequence reads: CAWTTWSTDTQYF. In DNA form, the CDR3 reads TGTGCCTGGACTACTTGGAGCACAGATACGCAGTATTTT. The complete variable domain, with remaining parts taken from reference TRBV30 and TRBJ2-3, reads SQTIHQWPATLVQPVGSPLSLECTVEGTSNPNLYWYRQAAGRGLQLLFYSVGIGQISSEVPQNLSASRPQDRQFILSSKKLLLSDSGFYLCAWTTWSTDTQYFGPGTRLTVL.

The V gene is TRBV2, the J gene TRBJ2-3; no clear D gene. The V end lost 6 bases, the J end lost 1 base, and 11 bases lay between the germline ends. The CDR3 runs to 14 residues. Germline CDR1 is SNHLY and CDR2 is FYNNEI. The CDR3 nucleotides are TGTGCCAGCAGACGACCCTCGGGCACAGATACGCAGTATTTT. It codes for CASRRPSGTDTQYF.

This chain connects TRBV19 to TRBJ1-1; D unclear. Germline V gives CDR1 LNHDA, CDR2 SQIVND (reference sequence). The V end was cut by 6 bases, the J end by 1 base, with 18 bases between. The length of the CDR3 is 16 residues. The CDR3 coding sequence is TGTGCCAGTAGGACCGACGCCGGAAATCGGAACACTGAAGCTTTCTTT. Amino acid sequence: CASRTDAGNRNTEAFF.

The J gene is TRBJ2-3, the V gene TRBV7-9, with no clear D. Trimming pared 1 base from V and 2 bases from J, leaving 10 bases between. This CDR3 is built from 15 residues. The germline gives CDR1 SEHNR, CDR2 FQNEAQ (reference sequence). The CDR3 bases are TGTGCCAGCAGCTTAGAGGGAATCCTCACAGATACGCAGTATTTT. Translation: CASSLEGILTDTQYF. The full variable domain, in which reference TRBV7-9 and TRBJ2-3 provide the parts outside the CDR3, is DTGVSQNPRHKITKRGQNVTFRCDPISEHNRLYWYRQTLGQGPEFLTYFQNEAQLEKSRLLSDRFSAERPKGSFSTLEIQRTEQGDSAMYLCASSLEGILTDTQYFGPGTRLTVL.

This clone is a singleton in its sample. This chain uses TRBV5-1 with TRBJ1-2, with 7 bases matching TRBD1. Germline loops: CDR1 SGHRS, CDR2 YFSETQ. V shed 0 bases and J 8 bases; nucleotides not matched to a gene: 7. The length of the CDR3 is 14 residues. CDR3 amino acids: CASSLAEGADGYTF. The DNA for the CDR3 is TGCGCCAGCAGCTTGGCCGAGGGGGCCGACGGCTACACCTTC.

As for this clone: Other nucleotide sequences in the sample specify the same CDR3. The chain couples TRBV11-2 to TRBJ1-3; D call uncertain. CDR1 and CDR2 from the germline V gene are SGHAT and FQNNGV. V lost 1 base and J 3 bases, leaving 1 base between the germline ends. CDR3 length: 12 amino acids. The CDR3 DNA reads TGTGCCAGCAGCTTAGGTGGAAACACCATATATTTT. Protein product: CASSLGGNTIYF. Complete variable domain (other parts from reference TRBV11-2 and TRBJ1-3): EAGVAQSPRYKIIEKRQSVAFWCNPISGHATLYWYQQILGQGPKLLIQFQNNGVVDDSQLPKDRFSAERLKGVDSTLKIQPAKLEDSAVYLCASSLGGNTIYFGEGSWLTVV.

J is TRBJ2-1 and V is TRBV5-1; D may be TRBD2 (6 bases). CDR1 and CDR2 from the germline V gene are SGHRS and YFSETQ. The CDR3 is 15 amino acids. The V end was cut by 4 bases, the J end by 3 bases, with 14 bases between. The CDR3 DNA reads TGCGCCAGCAGCCGGACCCTGACTAGCTACAATGAGCAGTTCTTC. Amino acid sequence: CASSRTLTSYNEQFF.

The chain recombines TRBV11-2 with TRBJ2-7, with 9 nucleotides matching TRBD1. The V gene's germline CDR1 is SGHAT and CDR2 FQNNGV. CDR3 size: 15 residues. V lost 3 bases, J lost 2 bases, and 5 bases stayed unmatched. The CDR3 DNA follows: TGTGCCAGCAGCTTGACGGGACAGGGCGCCTACGAGCAGTACTTC. It yields the protein CASSLTGQGAYEQYF.

The chain joins TRBV5-1 to TRBJ1-1; tentative D call: TRBD1 (5 bases). The V gene lost 0 bases and the J gene lost 7 bases, with 13 bases spanning the gap. From germline, CDR1 is SGHRS and CDR2 YFSETQ. CDR3 size: 14 residues. CDR3 in amino acids: CASSLAGSRDEAFF. The CDR3 nucleotides read TGCGCCAGCAGCTTGGCCGGGTCCAGGGATGAAGCTTTCTTT.

With regard to this clone: Other DNA sequences of this sample code for an identical CDR3. The J gene is TRBJ2-5, the V gene TRBV20-1, with D unclear. Trimming left V 6 bases short and J 5 bases short, with 10 bases between. Germline V gene data show CDR1 as DFQATT and CDR2 as SNEGSKA (reference sequence). The CDR3 totals 11 residues. Written as DNA, the CDR3 is TGCAGTGCGTCGGTCGGCGAGACCCAGTACTTC. It codes for CSASVGETQYF.

The rearrangement uses TRBV2 and TRBJ1-5; the D gene is possibly TRBD1 (5 bases). This CDR3 contains 13 residues. Germline CDR1 and CDR2: SNHLY and FYNNEI. With 5 bases removed from V and 4 bases from J, the gap between germline ends came to 9 bases. The CDR3 DNA reads as TGTGCCAGCAGTACGGGGGGTAATCAGCCCCAGCATTTT. Its protein product is CASSTGGNQPQHF.

The chain has TRBV4-1 and TRBJ1-5, with D perhaps TRBD1 (6 bases). V was pared by 0 bases and J by 5 bases, with 14 bases between. CDR1 MGHRA and CDR2 YSYEKL come from the germline V gene. This CDR3 comprises 16 residues. The CDR3 DNA follows: TGCGCCAGCAGCCAAGAAGGTGCAGGGGATTATCAGCCCCAGCATTTT. Encoded protein: CASSQEGAGDYQPQHF.

This rearrangement joins TRBV2 to TRBJ2-3, with 7 positions matching TRBD1. Germline lookup yields CDR1 SNHLY and CDR2 FYNNEI. The junction had 4 bases not matched to a gene; V was cut back by 6 bases and J by 4 bases. This CDR3 comprises 13 residues. DNA of the CDR3: TGTGCCAGCAGCCTTAGGGGGCCAGATACGCAGTATTTT. Residues: CASSLRGPDTQYF.

On this clone itself: At the DNA level, this CDR3 is encoded by other sequences in the same sample as well. The chain employs TRBV6-1 and TRBJ1-4, with 7 bases fitting TRBD1. Germline CDR1 and CDR2: MNHNS and SASEGT. CDR3 length: 13 amino acids. The V segment lost 4 bases and the J segment 8 bases; nucleotides outside the gene matches: 4. CDR3 in amino acids: CASSAGGGEKLFF. The CDR3 DNA reads as TGTGCCAGCAGTGCTGGAGGGGGCGAAAAACTGTTTTTT.